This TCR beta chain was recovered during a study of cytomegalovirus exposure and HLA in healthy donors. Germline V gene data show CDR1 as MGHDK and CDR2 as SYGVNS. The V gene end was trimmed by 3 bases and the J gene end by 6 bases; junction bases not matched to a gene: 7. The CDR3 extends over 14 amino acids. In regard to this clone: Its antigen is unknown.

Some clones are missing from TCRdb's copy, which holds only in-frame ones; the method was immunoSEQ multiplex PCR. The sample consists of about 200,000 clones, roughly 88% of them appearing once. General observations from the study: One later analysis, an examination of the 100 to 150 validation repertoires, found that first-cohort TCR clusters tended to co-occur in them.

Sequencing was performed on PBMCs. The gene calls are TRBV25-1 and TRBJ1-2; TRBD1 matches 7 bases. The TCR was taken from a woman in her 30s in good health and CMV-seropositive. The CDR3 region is CASSDLDRADGYTF. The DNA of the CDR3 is TGTGCCAGCAGTGATCTTGACAGGGCCGATGGCTACACCTTC.